Here is one T cell receptor (beta chain) with its context. Treatment in this sample: roughly 20 received Ad26.COV2.S at low or high dose, single or two shots; roughly five received placebo; per-sample allocation not given. Samples were taken on day 63 after the first vaccine or placebo injection. Data came from immunoSEQ multiplex PCR; TCRdb stores just in-frame clones and leaves some out. The sample lists some 390,000 clones; 70% to 90% were seen once. Trimming at V came to 4 bases and at J to 2 bases, leaving 2 bases not matched to a gene. CDR1 and CDR2 from the germline V gene are KGHSH and LQKENI. The CDR3 has 14 residues. The sample comes from a study of Ad26.COV2.S vaccination and SARS-CoV-2 variants.

This sample comprised peripheral blood, obtained in a trial of Ad26.COV2.S vaccine versus placebo. This receptor was identified in a person between 18 and 60 years old who received the Ad26.COV2.S COVID-19 vaccine or a placebo. V and J are TRBV18 and TRBJ2-3, with 8 positions matching TRBD2. The DNA for the CDR3 is TGTGCCAGCTCACTAGGACTAGCCACAGATACGCAGTATTTT. Translating it yields CASSLGLATDTQYF.